Listed below are T cell receptor beta chains from one sample, sequenced in a study of blood T cell repertoires in COVID-19. Clones were sequenced by immunoSEQ multiplex PCR, and TCRdb holds only the in-frame ones, with some missing. The profile covers about 140,000 clones, with roughly 84% appearing a single time and over 2.5% taken by the ten largest. The source material was peripheral blood. The receptors shown here come from a human donor with acute or convalescent COVID-19. The donor label of this sample is uncertain. The CDR3 runs from the conserved cysteine through the conserved F or W. Each record gives: clone size, J gene, D gene, V gene, CDR3 DNA, CDR3 protein. The D gene is left open where the match is weak. Clone size is given for some rows only: seen once, a few or many times, or a class if the clone is expanded.

once,TRBJ1-6,.,TRBV6-2/TRBV6-3,TGTGCCAGCAGTTACGCAGGGCGGAGATCACCCCTCCACTTT,CASSYAGRRSPLHF
.,TRBJ2-2,.,TRBV6-5,TGTGCCAGCAGTTCTTCCAGGCCCGGGGAGCTGTTTTTT,CASSSSRPGELFF
.,TRBJ2-5,TRBD2,TRBV24-1,TGTGCCACCAGTGATTCGCGGGGGGAAGAGACCCAGTACTTC,CATSDSRGEETQYF
.,TRBJ2-2,TRBD2,TRBV6-6,TGTGCCAGCAGTTTTTTAGCGGGAGGCAACACCGGGGAGCTGTTTTTT,CASSFLAGGNTGELFF
once,TRBJ2-6,.,TRBV30,TGTGCTGGAGGGACAGTCCCCAGCTCTGGGGCCAACGTCCTGACTTTC,CAGGTVPSSGANVLTF
.,TRBJ1-4,.,TRBV5-4,TGTGCCAGCAGCTTGTATGGAGCAACTAATGAAAAACTGTTTTTT,CASSLYGATNEKLFF
.,TRBJ2-2,.,TRBV18,TGTGCCAGCTCACCGGCTGGGACACTAAACACCGGGGAGCTGTTTTTT,CASSPAGTLNTGELFF
.,TRBJ1-1,.,TRBV7-9,TGTGCCAGCAGTTTGGTCCCGGACAACCTCATCAAAGCTTTCTTT,CASSLVPDNLIKAFF
.,TRBJ1-2,.,TRBV5-1,TGCGCCAGCAGCCCCGAGGGCGCATATGGCTACACCTTC,CASSPEGAYGYTF
.,TRBJ1-2,TRBD1,TRBV11-2,TGTGCCAGCAGCCTAACCCGGACAGGGGAGAGTGGCTACACCTTC,CASSLTRTGESGYTF
.,TRBJ2-2,.,TRBV5-1,TGCGCCAGCAGTTTCCGGGACACCCGTTCCGCCGGGGAGCTGTTTTTT,CASSFRDTRSAGELFF
few,TRBJ1-6,.,TRBV5-4,TGTGCCAGCAGCAGTACAGGGATTTCACCCCTCCACTTT,CASSSTGISPLHF
.,TRBJ1-4,.,TRBV30,TGTGCCTGGAGTGACCAGCGCTATTATGAAAAACTGTTTTTT,CAWSDQRYYEKLFF
once,TRBJ2-1,.,TRBV9,TGTGCCAGCAGCATGCGACAGTACAATGAGCAGTTCTTC,CASSMRQYNEQFF
.,TRBJ2-3,TRBD2,TRBV24-1,TGTGCCACCAATCATGGCGGGAGTCCCCCTGGGGCAGATACGCAGTATTTT,CATNHGGSPPGADTQYF
.,TRBJ1-1,TRBD1,TRBV6-2/TRBV6-3,TGTGCCAGCAGCATTGGAGGCTGGACAGGGGGTTTGGCTTTCTTT,CASSIGGWTGGLAFF
.,TRBJ2-3,TRBD2,TRBV7-2,TGTGCCAGCAGCGGCCGTGTGAGCGGGGGGTCAGATACGCAGTATTTT,CASSGRVSGGSDTQYF
.,TRBJ1-3,.,TRBV9,TGTGCCAGCAGCGTAGTTGGGGGATTTGGAGGGGCCGGAAACACCATATATTTT,CASSVVGGFGGAGNTIYF
.,TRBJ1-4,.,TRBV6-2/TRBV6-3,TGTGCCAGCAGTCTAGACCGAGAAAAACTGTTTTTT,CASSLDREKLFF
.,TRBJ2-3,.,TRBV9,TGTGCCAGCAGCGTAGTGGTTGGGAGGGATACGCAGTATTTT,CASSVVVGRDTQYF
.,TRBJ1-2,TRBD1,TRBV4-3,TGCGCCAGCAGCCAAGAGGGGACAGGCTACTATGACTACACCTTC,CASSQEGTGYYDYTF
.,TRBJ2-1,.,TRBV7-8,TGTGCCAGCAGCCCAGCGGGCTTGAGCAATGAGCAGTTCTTC,CASSPAGLSNEQFF
.,TRBJ1-6,.,TRBV4-3,TGCGCCAGCAGCCAAGAGGTTAAATTTGCAGGGAATAATTCACCCCTCCACTTT,CASSQEVKFAGNNSPLHF
.,TRBJ2-5,.,TRBV7-8,TGTGCCAGCAGCTCCGGGGACCAAGAGACCCAGTACTTC,CASSSGDQETQYF
.,TRBJ1-1,.,TRBV5-4,TGTGCCAGCAGTCGGGGGGCTTTGAGAACTGAAGCTTTCTTT,CASSRGALRTEAFF
.,TRBJ1-2,TRBD1,TRBV4-3,TGCGCCAGCAGCCAAGATAGGGTGGGGACAGGGGGCCATGGGGCCTTC,CASSQDRVGTGGHGAF
few,TRBJ1-3,.,TRBV12-5,TGTGCTAGTGGCTTTAGCTCTGGAAACACCATATATTTT,CASGFSSGNTIYF
.,TRBJ1-4,.,TRBV5-1,TGCGCCAGCAGCTTGTCGGATGAAAAACTGTTTTTT,CASSLSDEKLFF
.,TRBJ1-5,.,TRBV4-1,TGCGCCAGCAGTCCTCAGGGTTCAGGTCAGCCCCAGCATTTT,CASSPQGSGQPQHF
.,TRBJ1-4,.,TRBV7-9,TGTGCCAGCAGCTCGCAGGGGCGGGATGAAAAACTGTTTTTT,CASSSQGRDEKLFF
.,TRBJ1-4,.,TRBV19,TGTGCCAGTAGCAAAGGACGGGGAACAACTAATGAAAAACTGTTTTTT,CASSKGRGTTNEKLFF
.,TRBJ2-2,.,TRBV7-9,TGTGCCAGCAGCTTTCAGACGAACACCGGGGAGCTGTTTTTT,CASSFQTNTGELFF
.,TRBJ1-5,.,TRBV28,TGTGCCAGCAGTTTCCCGAACAGGGTTCGAAGCAATCAGCCCCAGCATTTT,CASSFPNRVRSNQPQHF
.,TRBJ2-7,TRBD1,TRBV29-1,TGCAGCGTGAAACAGGGACAGTTCTCCTACGAGCAGTACTTC,CSVKQGQFSYEQYF
.,TRBJ2-1,TRBD2,TRBV5-1,TGCGCCAGCAGCAAAGGACTAGCGGGAAGCACTGAGCAGTTCTTC,CASSKGLAGSTEQFF
few,TRBJ1-2,TRBD1,TRBV5-4,TGTGCCAGCAGCCCCCGGGACAGGGGGCCCGGAGCTGGCTACACCTTC,CASSPRDRGPGAGYTF
.,TRBJ1-2,TRBD1,TRBV18,TGTGCCAGCTCACCCCTCCCGGCCCAACAGGGGTTGGGCTATGGCTACACCTTC,CASSPLPAQQGLGYGYTF
.,TRBJ1-5,TRBD1,TRBV5-1,TGCGCCAGCAGCAAGGGACAGGGGCTAGGTCAGCCCCAGCATTTT,CASSKGQGLGQPQHF
.,TRBJ1-5,TRBD1,TRBV5-1,TGCGCCAGCAGCTCCGACAGGGAGGATGGCAATCAGCCCCAGCATTTT,CASSSDREDGNQPQHF
.,TRBJ1-4,.,TRBV7-9,TGTGCCAGCAGCCCACGTTCGGGGGACGCTCGCCATGAAAAACTGTTTTTT,CASSPRSGDARHEKLFF
.,TRBJ1-2,.,TRBV19,TGTGCCACCAGGACAGAGCTTAACTATGGCTACACCTTC,CATRTELNYGYTF
.,TRBJ1-2,.,TRBV28,TGTGCCAGCAGTTTCGCGCAGGGGAGTGATGGCTACACCTTC,CASSFAQGSDGYTF
.,TRBJ1-1,.,TRBV19,TGTGCCACCCGGGGGGCAGGGGTAAGCACTGAAGCTTTCTTT,CATRGAGVSTEAFF
.,TRBJ1-1,.,TRBV19,TGTGCCAGTAGTCCAACAATAATGAACACTGAAGCTTTCTTT,CASSPTIMNTEAFF
few,TRBJ1-2,TRBD1,TRBV14,TGTGCCAGCAGCCAAGCCCAGACAGGGCCTAACTATGGCTACACCTTC,CASSQAQTGPNYGYTF
.,TRBJ1-5,TRBD1,TRBV10-3,TGTGCCATCGGGTCCGGGCAGGGGGCTCAGCCCCAGCATTTT,CAIGSGQGAQPQHF
.,TRBJ1-2,TRBD1,TRBV19,TGTGCCAGTAGGCCGGACAGGGGTTATGGCTACACCTTC,CASRPDRGYGYTF
.,TRBJ2-1,.,TRBV19,TGTGCCAGTAGTATGGGACTCCTCCACAATGAGCAGTTCTTC,CASSMGLLHNEQFF
.,TRBJ1-3,TRBD1,TRBV7-2,TGTGCCAGCAGCGCTACAGGGGTTAGGGGAAACACCATATATTTT,CASSATGVRGNTIYF
.,TRBJ2-7,TRBD1,TRBV7-2,TGTGCCACCGAAGAGACAGGGTTACGCGAGCAGTACTTC,CATEETGLREQYF
.,TRBJ2-1,.,TRBV7-9,TGTGCCAGCAGCTTCGGAGAGACAGACAATGAGCAGTTCTTC,CASSFGETDNEQFF
few,TRBJ1-6,TRBD1,TRBV3-1/TRBV3-2,TGTGCCAGCAGCCTCTTGGACAGGGGCCCCTATAATTCACCCCTCCACTTT,CASSLLDRGPYNSPLHF
.,TRBJ1-4,.,TRBV7-9,TGTGCCAGCAGCTTAAGGGAGGAAAAACTGTTTTTT,CASSLREEKLFF
.,TRBJ2-3,.,TRBV2,TGTGCCAGCGGATCCTTCAGGGGTGGCGATACGCAGTATTTT,CASGSFRGGDTQYF
.,TRBJ2-2,TRBD2,TRBV5-1,TGCGCCAGCAGCTTTGAGACTAGCGCCGGGGAGCTGTTTTTT,CASSFETSAGELFF